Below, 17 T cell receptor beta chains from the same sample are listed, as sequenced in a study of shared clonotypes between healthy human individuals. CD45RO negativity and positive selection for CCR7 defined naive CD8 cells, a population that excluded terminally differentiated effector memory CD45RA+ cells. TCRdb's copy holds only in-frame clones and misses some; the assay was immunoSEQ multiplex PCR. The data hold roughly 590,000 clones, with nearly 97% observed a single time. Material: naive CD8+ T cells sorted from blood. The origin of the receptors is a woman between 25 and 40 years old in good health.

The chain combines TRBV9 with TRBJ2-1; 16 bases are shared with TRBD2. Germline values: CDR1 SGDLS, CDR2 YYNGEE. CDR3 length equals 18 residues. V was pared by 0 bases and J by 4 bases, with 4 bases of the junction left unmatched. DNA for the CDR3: TGTGCCAGCAGCGTAGGGGGACTAGCGGGAGGGCGGTACAATGAGCAGTTCTTC. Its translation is CASSVGGLAGGRYNEQFF.

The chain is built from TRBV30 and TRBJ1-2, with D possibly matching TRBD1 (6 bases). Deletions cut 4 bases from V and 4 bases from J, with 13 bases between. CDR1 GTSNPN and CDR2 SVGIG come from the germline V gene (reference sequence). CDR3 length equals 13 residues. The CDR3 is CAWTGVPSYGYTF. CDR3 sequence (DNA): TGTGCCTGGACAGGGGTTCCCTCCTATGGCTACACCTTC. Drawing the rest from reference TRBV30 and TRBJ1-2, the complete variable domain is SQTIHQWPATLVQPVGSPLSLECTVEGTSNPNLYWYRQAAGRGLQLLFYSVGIGQISSEVPQNLSASRPQDRQFILSSKKLLLSDSGFYLCAWTGVPSYGYTFGSGTRLTVV.

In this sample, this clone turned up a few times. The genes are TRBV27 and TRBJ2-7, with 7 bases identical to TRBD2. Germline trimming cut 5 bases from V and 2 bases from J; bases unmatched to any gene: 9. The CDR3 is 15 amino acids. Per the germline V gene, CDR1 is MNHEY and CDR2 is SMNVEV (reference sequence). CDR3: CASSPSGKWTYEQYF. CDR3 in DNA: TGTGCCAGCAGTCCAAGCGGGAAATGGACCTACGAGCAGTACTTC.

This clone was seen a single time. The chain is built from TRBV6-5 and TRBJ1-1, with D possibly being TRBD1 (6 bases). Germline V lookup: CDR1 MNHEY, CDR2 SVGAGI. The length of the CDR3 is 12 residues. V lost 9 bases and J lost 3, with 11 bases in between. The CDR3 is CARGAPDTEAFF. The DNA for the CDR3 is TGTGCCAGGGGGGCGCCGGACACTGAAGCTTTCTTT.

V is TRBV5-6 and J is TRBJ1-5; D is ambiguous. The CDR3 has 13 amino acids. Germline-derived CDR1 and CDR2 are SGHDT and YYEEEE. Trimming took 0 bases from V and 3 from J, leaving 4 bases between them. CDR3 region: CASSLDHNQPQHF. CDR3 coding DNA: TGTGCCAGCAGCTTGGATCACAATCAGCCCCAGCATTTT.

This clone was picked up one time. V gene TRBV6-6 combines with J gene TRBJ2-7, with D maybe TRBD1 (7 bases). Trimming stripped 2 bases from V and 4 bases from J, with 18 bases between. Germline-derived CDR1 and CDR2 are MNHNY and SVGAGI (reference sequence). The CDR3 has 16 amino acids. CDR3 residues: CASSYDRDSNRYEQYF. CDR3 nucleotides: TGTGCCAGCAGTTACGACAGGGACTCAAACCGGTACGAGCAGTACTTC.

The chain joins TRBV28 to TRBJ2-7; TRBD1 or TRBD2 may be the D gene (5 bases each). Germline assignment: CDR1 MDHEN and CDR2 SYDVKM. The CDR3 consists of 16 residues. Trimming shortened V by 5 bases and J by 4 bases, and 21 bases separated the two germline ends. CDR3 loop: CASSLVGGAGEYEQYF. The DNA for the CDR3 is TGTGCCAGCAGTCTAGTAGGTGGGGCGGGTGAGTACGAGCAGTACTTC.

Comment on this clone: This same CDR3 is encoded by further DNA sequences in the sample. The chain's CDR3 is CASSEWDRPTYEQYF. The CDR3 DNA reads TGTGCCAGCAGTGAATGGGACAGGCCAACCTACGAGCAGTACTTC. The V and J genes are TRBV2 and TRBJ2-7; 8 positions match TRBD1. The CDR3 has 15 residues. Germline V gene lookup returns CDR1 SNHLY and CDR2 FYNNEI. V gave up 2 bases and J gave up 2 bases; unmatched junction bases: 5. The entire variable domain, with the rest obtained from reference TRBV2 and TRBJ2-7, is as follows: EPEVTQTPSHQVTQMGQEVILRCVPISNHLYFYWYRQILGQKVEFLVSFYNNEISEKSEIFDDQFSVERPDGSNFTLKIRSTKLEDSAMYFCASSEWDRPTYEQYFGPGTRLTVT.

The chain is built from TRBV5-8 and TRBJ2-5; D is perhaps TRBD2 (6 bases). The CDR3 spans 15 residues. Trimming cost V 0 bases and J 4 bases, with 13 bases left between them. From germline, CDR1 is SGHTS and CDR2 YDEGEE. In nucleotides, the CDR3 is TGTGCCAGCAGCTTGGATTGGCAGGGAGGAGAGACCCAGTACTTC. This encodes CASSLDWQGGETQYF.

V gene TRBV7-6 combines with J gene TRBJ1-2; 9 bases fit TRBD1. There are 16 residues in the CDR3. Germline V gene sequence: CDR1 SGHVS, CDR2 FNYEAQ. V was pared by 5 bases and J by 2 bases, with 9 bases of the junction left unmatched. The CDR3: CASSPAGTGRNYGYTF. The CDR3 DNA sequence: TGTGCCAGCAGCCCCGCCGGGACAGGGAGGAACTATGGCTACACCTTC. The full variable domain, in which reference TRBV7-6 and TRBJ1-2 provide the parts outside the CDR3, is GAGVSQSPRYKVTKRGQDVALRCDPISGHVSLYWYRQALGQGPEFLTYFNYEAQQDKSGLPNDRFSAERPEGSISTLTIQRTEQRDSAMYRCASSPAGTGRNYGYTFGSGTRLTVV.

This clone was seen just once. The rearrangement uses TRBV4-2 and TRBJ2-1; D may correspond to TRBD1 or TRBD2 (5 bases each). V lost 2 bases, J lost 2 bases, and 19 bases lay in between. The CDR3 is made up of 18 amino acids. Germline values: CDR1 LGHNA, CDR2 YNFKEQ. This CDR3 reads CASSQTLQRGSPYNEQFF. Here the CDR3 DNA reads TGTGCCAGCAGCCAAACCCTTCAGAGGGGAAGCCCCTACAATGAGCAGTTCTTC.

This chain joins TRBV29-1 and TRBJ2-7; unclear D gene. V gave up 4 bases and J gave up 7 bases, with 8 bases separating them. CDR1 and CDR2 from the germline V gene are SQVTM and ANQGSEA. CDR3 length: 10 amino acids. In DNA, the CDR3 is TGCAGCGTTGGCGTCGGGGAGCAGTACTTC. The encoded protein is CSVGVGEQYF.

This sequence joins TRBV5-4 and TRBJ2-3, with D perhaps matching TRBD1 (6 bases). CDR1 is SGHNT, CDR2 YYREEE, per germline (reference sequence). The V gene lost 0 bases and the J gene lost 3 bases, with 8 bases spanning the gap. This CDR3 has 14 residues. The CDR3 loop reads CASSLGGLTDTQYF. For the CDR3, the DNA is TGTGCCAGCAGCTTGGGGGGGCTTACAGATACGCAGTATTTT.

DNA for the CDR3: TGTGCCAGCAGACTCGAAATCGGGGGGGAGAACACTGAAGCTTTCTTT. Encoded protein: CASRLEIGGENTEAFF. The J gene is TRBJ1-1, the V gene TRBV7-8; the D gene is possibly TRBD1 (5 bases). This CDR3 spans 16 amino acids. Trimming left V 6 bases short and J 1 base short, with 18 bases between. Germline CDR1 is SGHVS and CDR2 is FQNEAQ.

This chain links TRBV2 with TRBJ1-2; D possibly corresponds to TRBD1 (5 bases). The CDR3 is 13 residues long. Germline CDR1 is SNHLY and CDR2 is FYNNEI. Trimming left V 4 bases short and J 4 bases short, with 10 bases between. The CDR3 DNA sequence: TGTGCCAGCAGTGGGGGCGAGGGCTATGGCTACACCTTC. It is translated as CASSGGEGYGYTF.

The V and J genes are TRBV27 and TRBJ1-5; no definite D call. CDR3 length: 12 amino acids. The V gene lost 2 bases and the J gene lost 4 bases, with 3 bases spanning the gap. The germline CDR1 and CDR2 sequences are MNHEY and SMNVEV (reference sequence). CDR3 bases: TGTGCCAGCAGTTTAATTAATCAGCCCCAGCATTTT. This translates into CASSLINQPQHF.

CDR3 in DNA: TGCAGCGTTGACGGGGGACCCTCCTACGAGCAGTACTTC. This codes for CSVDGGPSYEQYF. The chain has TRBV29-1 and TRBJ2-7; the D gene is possibly TRBD2 (6 bases). The CDR3 length is 13 residues. The V gene's germline CDR1 is SQVTM and CDR2 ANQGSEA. The V and J ends lost 3 bases and 0 bases respectively, with 9 bases between them.